The 21 T cell receptor beta chains below all came from one sample that was sequenced in a study of T cells after posttransplantation cyclophosphamide. The naive gate required viable CD3+CD4+ or CD3+CD8+ cells with CCR7+CD45RA+CD45RO-CD95-CD27+CD28+ phenotype. Profiled with immunoSEQ multiplex PCR; TCRdb holds only in-frame clones, not every one. The sample has around 20,000 clones, around 98% seen once. Sequenced input: naive CD4+ T cells sorted from PBMCs. The receptors shown here come from a man aged 45-65 years in good health, CMV-negative, and a related stem cell transplant donor.

The chain employs TRBV4-1 and TRBJ2-7, with a possible D match to TRBD2 (6 bases). Trimming took 1 base from V and 5 from J, leaving 6 bases between them. The CDR3 is made up of 12 amino acids. Looked up from germline, CDR1 is MGHRA and CDR2 is YSYEKL. CDR3 region: CASSQGTNEQYF. The DNA for the CDR3 is TGCGCCAGCAGCCAAGGGACTAACGAGCAGTACTTC.

The gene calls are TRBV5-6 and TRBJ2-7; 11 bases agree with TRBD2. Germline V CDR1 and CDR2: SGHDT, YYEEEE. The V gene end was trimmed by 1 base and the J gene end by 3 bases; junction bases not matched to a gene: 6. The CDR3 has 16 amino acids. CDR3 sequence reads: CASSLWASGRFYEQYF. The CDR3 DNA reads TGTGCCAGCAGCTTGTGGGCTAGCGGGAGGTTCTACGAGCAGTACTTC.

The count of this clone is one. V usage is TRBV5-1 and J usage is TRBJ2-5; 14 positions agree with TRBD2. The CDR3 has 15 residues. Per the germline V gene, CDR1 is SGHRS and CDR2 is YFSETQ. J was trimmed by 4 bases and V by 2 bases; bases with no gene match: 1. This CDR3 reads CASSLGLAGGETQYF. The CDR3, as DNA: TGCGCCAGCAGCTTAGGACTAGCGGGAGGAGAGACCCAGTACTTC.

V usage is TRBV19 and J usage is TRBJ2-5; 10 positions match TRBD1. The CDR3 loop spans 14 amino acids. From germline, CDR1 is LNHDA and CDR2 SQIVND (reference sequence). V trimming: 5 bases; J trimming: 5 bases; junction bases outside the gene matches: 5. The CDR3 region is CASSPRTGGETQYF. Written as DNA, the CDR3 is TGTGCCAGTAGTCCGAGGACAGGGGGGGAGACCCAGTACTTC.

This clone was picked up one time. This rearrangement joins TRBV6-5 to TRBJ1-2; D perhaps matches TRBD1 (5 bases). V was cut by 2 bases and J by 7 bases, with 14 bases left in between. Germline assignment: CDR1 MNHEY and CDR2 SVGAGI. The CDR3 runs to 14 residues. This chain's CDR3 is CASSYGWGGGGYTF. DNA of the CDR3: TGTGCCAGCAGTTACGGATGGGGGGGAGGTGGCTACACCTTC.

The CDR3 loop reads CASSQGGTAGNTIYF. The CDR3 DNA reads TGCGCCAGCAGCCAAGGCGGGACAGCTGGAAACACCATATATTTT. This chain uses TRBV4-1 with TRBJ1-3, with 7 bases that match TRBD1. The CDR3 has 15 residues. V shed 1 base and J 2 bases; nucleotides not matched to a gene: 2. Germline CDR1 reads MGHRA; CDR2 reads YSYEKL.

The rearrangement links TRBV5-1 to TRBJ2-1; a possible D gene is TRBD1 (5 bases). The CDR3 runs 14 residues. Germline V gene sequence: CDR1 SGHRS, CDR2 YFSETQ. V lost 1 base, J lost 7 bases, and 12 bases lay in between. The CDR3 bases are TGCGCCAGCAGCTTGAGCACAGGTGGGAATGAGCAGTTCTTC. Translating gives CASSLSTGGNEQFF.

The chain has TRBV5-1 and TRBJ1-2, with 8 bases that match TRBD1. This CDR3 is built from 13 residues. The junction had 3 bases not matched to a gene; V was cut back by 0 bases and J by 8 bases. In germline, CDR1 is SGHRS, CDR2 YFSETQ. CDR3 nucleotide sequence: TGCGCCAGCAGCTTGGGCCAGGGGGCCGGCTACACCTTC. Translating gives CASSLGQGAGYTF.

Concerning this clone itself: The junction differs from germline at one of its ends, possibly a read error. This chain links TRBV4-2 with TRBJ2-7; the match to TRBD2 covers 13 bases. Germline-derived CDR1 and CDR2 are LGHNA and YNFKEQ. CDR3 size: 19 residues. CDR3 sequence: CASSPQTTSGRALSYGQYF. Here the CDR3 DNA reads TGTGCCAGCAGCCCTCAAACTACTAGCGGGAGGGCCCTCTCCTACGGGCAGTACTTC.

This rearrangement joins TRBV7-2 to TRBJ2-1; the D is unclear. The germline CDR1 and CDR2 sequences are SGHTA and FQGNSA. The CDR3 spans 12 residues. Trimming took off 3 bases at V and 9 bases at J, with 9 bases between the two ends. CDR3 protein: CASSFRLGEQFF. The CDR3 coding sequence is TGTGCCAGCAGCTTCAGACTGGGTGAGCAGTTCTTC.

The gene calls are TRBV7-2 and TRBJ1-5, with D perhaps TRBD1 (5 bases). The V end was cut by 1 base, the J end by 1 base, with 14 bases between. CDR3 length equals 17 residues. Germline V gene lookup returns CDR1 SGHTA and CDR2 FQGNSA. DNA for the CDR3: TGTGCCAGCAGCTTAGGGCAGGGATTTTTCAGCAATCAGCCCCAGCATTTT. It yields the protein CASSLGQGFFSNQPQHF.

This rearrangement joins TRBV27 to TRBJ2-7; 7 positions agree with TRBD2. CDR1 is MNHEY and CDR2 is SMNVEV in the germline V gene (reference sequence). The CDR3 totals 15 residues. Trimming took 2 bases from V and 6 from J; bases not matched to a gene: 10. This chain's CDR3 is CASSLSGTPSTEQYF. The CDR3 DNA reads TGTGCCAGCAGTTTAAGCGGGACCCCGTCGACCGAGCAGTACTTC.

V usage is TRBV7-8 and J usage is TRBJ1-2, with 7 bases lining up with TRBD1. The germline V gene encodes CDR1 SGHVS and CDR2 FQNEAQ. CDR3 length: 16 amino acids. The V segment lost 1 base and the J segment 4 bases; nucleotides outside the gene matches: 9. As DNA, the CDR3 is TGTGCCAGCAGCTTAGTGGGGGGACAGATTCCCTATGGCTACACCTTC. Protein: CASSLVGGQIPYGYTF.

The V and J genes are TRBV9 and TRBJ2-1; 10 positions agree with TRBD2. The germline gives CDR1 SGDLS, CDR2 YYNGEE. CDR3 length: 16 amino acids. V lost 1 base and J lost 0; bases outside the gene matches: 1. CDR3 DNA sequence: TGTGCCAGCAGCGTAAGCGGGGGGGCCTCCTACAATGAGCAGTTCTTC. Protein: CASSVSGGASYNEQFF.

The V and J genes are TRBV29-1 and TRBJ1-1; 7 nucleotides line up with TRBD1. The germline V gene encodes CDR1 SQVTM and CDR2 ANQGSEA. Trimming cost V 4 bases and J 5 bases; bases outside gene matches: 4. CDR3 length equals 12 residues. CDR3: CSVGSGGTEAFF. The CDR3 DNA follows: TGCAGCGTTGGCTCAGGGGGGACTGAAGCTTTCTTT.

The chain recombines TRBV29-1 with TRBJ1-4; 12 bases agree with TRBD1. CDR3 length: 15 amino acids. Germline assignment: CDR1 SQVTM and CDR2 ANQGSEA. The J segment lost 6 bases and the V segment lost 7 bases, leaving 9 bases of the junction unmatched. The CDR3, as DNA: TGCAGCGCTACCGGGACAGGGGGCCCGGATGAAAAACTGTTTTTT. This translates into CSATGTGGPDEKLFF.

The chain is built from TRBV6-6 and TRBJ2-2; perhaps TRBD1 as D (5 bases). Trimming pared 10 bases from V and 4 bases from J, leaving 16 bases between. This CDR3 region has 14 residues. Germline V gene sequence: CDR1 MNHNY, CDR2 SVGAGI (reference sequence). CDR3 in DNA: TGTGCCACAAATCCCGACAGAGCCACCGGGGAGCTGTTTTTT. Protein product: CATNPDRATGELFF.

The rearrangement uses TRBV12-5 and TRBJ2-3, with 8 bases that match TRBD2. Trimming took 1 base from V and 4 from J; bases not matched to a gene: 10. Germline CDR1 is LGHNT and CDR2 is FRNRAP. The CDR3 runs 17 residues. CDR3 DNA: TGTGCTAGTGGTTTGGGAACGTTGGGGACTAGTCCAGATACGCAGTATTTT. Amino acids: CASGLGTLGTSPDTQYF.

This clone was picked up one time. The chain combines TRBV2 with TRBJ2-2; 16 bases map to TRBD2. This CDR3 comprises 16 residues. The germline V gene has CDR1 SNHLY and CDR2 FYNNEI. V shed 6 bases, J shed 5 bases, and the junction held 3 bases outside the gene matches. DNA for the CDR3: TGTGCCAGCAGCCCGGGACTAGCGGGGGGGACCGGGGAGCTGTTTTTT. As protein: CASSPGLAGGTGELFF.

The chain carries TRBV10-2 and TRBJ2-5, with 12 positions matching TRBD2. Germline values: CDR1 WSHSY, CDR2 SAAADI. The J segment lost 4 bases and the V segment lost 2 bases, leaving 11 bases of the junction unmatched. This CDR3 is built from 18 residues. CDR3 residues: CASSERRLAGGVGETQYF. The CDR3 DNA reads as TGCGCCAGCAGTGAGAGGAGGCTAGCGGGAGGGGTTGGAGAGACCCAGTACTTC.

The CDR3 DNA reads TGTGCCAGCAGTTGCCCCACAGACAGGGAGACTAATGAAAAACTGTTTTTT. It yields the protein CASSCPTDRETNEKLFF. This chain connects TRBV6-7 to TRBJ1-4; 7 nucleotides agree with TRBD1. TRBV6-7 is an ORF, and what it does is uncertain. Trimming cost V 4 bases and J 2 bases; bases outside gene matches: 10. There are 17 residues in the CDR3.